The present T cell receptor (beta chain) was sequenced within a study of blood T cell repertoires in COVID-19. Using immunoSEQ multiplex PCR, the repertoire was profiled, and TCRdb retains in-frame clones only, with some absent. Here the sample spans more than 300,000 clones, under 95% being singletons. V was pared by 2 bases and J by 2 bases, with 19 bases of the junction left unmatched. The CDR3 is made up of 19 amino acids. The germline V gene encodes CDR1 SQVTM and CDR2 ANQGSEA. The source is a woman in her 30s who had recovered from COVID-19. Sequencing was carried out using PBMCs or T cells enriched from blood (not recorded which). This chain links TRBV29-1 with TRBJ2-3; 7 bases align to TRBD2. The CDR3 DNA is TGCAGCGTTGAATATTGGGCGGGAGCCGATTTTGCTTACACAGATACGCAGTATTTT. Amino acids: CSVEYWAGADFAYTDTQYF.